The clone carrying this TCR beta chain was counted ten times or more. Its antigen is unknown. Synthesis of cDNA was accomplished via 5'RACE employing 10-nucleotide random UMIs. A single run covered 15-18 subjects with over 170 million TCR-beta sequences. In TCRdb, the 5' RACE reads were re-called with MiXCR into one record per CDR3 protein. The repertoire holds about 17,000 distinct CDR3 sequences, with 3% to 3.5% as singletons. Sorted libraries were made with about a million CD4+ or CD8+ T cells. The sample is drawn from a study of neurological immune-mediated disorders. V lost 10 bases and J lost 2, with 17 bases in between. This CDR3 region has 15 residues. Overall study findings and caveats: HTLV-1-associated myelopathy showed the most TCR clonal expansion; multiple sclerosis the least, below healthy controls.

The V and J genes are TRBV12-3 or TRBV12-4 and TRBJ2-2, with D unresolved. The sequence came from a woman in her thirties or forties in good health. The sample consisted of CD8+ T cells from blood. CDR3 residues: CATLPGRINTGELFF. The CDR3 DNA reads TGTGCCACCCTACCGGGCAGGATAAACACCGGGGAGCTGTTTTTT.